The subject of this entry is one T cell receptor beta chain. People who had autoimmune disease history or systemic immunosuppression were excluded. The data derive from a study of OX40 agonist ivuxolimab in advanced cancers. Overall study: Every 2 weeks, patients received ivuxolimab intravenously, dosed at 0.01 to 10 mg/kg.

V lost 3 bases and J 6 bases, leaving 9 bases between the germline ends. The germline gives CDR1 WNHNN, CDR2 SYGVQD (reference sequence). The length of the CDR3 is 12 residues. Clones were sequenced by immunoSEQ multiplex PCR, and TCRdb holds only the in-frame ones, with some missing. The sample consists of around 18,000 clones, about 83% of them appearing once. The rearrangement links TRBV10-1 to TRBJ2-7; the D gene could be TRBD1 or TRBD2 (5 bases each). This sequence was found in an adult with an advanced solid tumor such as melanoma, head and neck, liver or kidney cancer. The sequences come from CD4+ or CD8+ T cells sorted from blood, collected in a trial of the OX40 agonist ivuxolimab. The CDR3 DNA is TGCGCCAGCAGTGATCCGGGGCTCGAGCAGTACTTC. Protein sequence: CASSDPGLEQYF.